This T cell receptor beta chain stems from a study of a mutant IDH1 vaccine in newly diagnosed glioma. Study-wide background: Vaccinations were initiated 4-6 weeks following radiotherapy alone, or were given together with temozolomide cycles. Patients' prior therapy spanned radiotherapy, temozolomide, or both; most underwent both.

Clones were read by immunoSEQ multiplex PCR, and TCRdb kept only the in-frame ones, dropping some. The sample consists of over 60,000 clones, roughly 76% of them appearing once. Time point given: week 35, safety follow-up. What each vaccine dose contained was 300 ug of mutant IDH1 20-mer peptide, accompanied by topical imiquimod. Those who donated had recent WHO grade 3 or 4 IDH1-mutant, ATRX-lost astrocytomas. Germline CDR1 LNHDA, CDR2 SQIVND (reference sequence). Between the trimmed V and J ends, which lost 1 base and 5 bases, there was a span of 18 bases. The CDR3 covers 16 residues. Turning to this clone: The antigen is undetermined.

The source is a man aged 35-49 years with glioma. The chain uses TRBV19 and TRBJ2-7, with D possibly TRBD1 on 6 matching bases. Source: PBMCs, taken from a glioma patient whose treatment included an IDH1 peptide vaccine. The CDR3 DNA sequence: TGTGCCAGTAGTATAGGCCCCAGGGGATCTGTTGACGAGCAGTACTTC. Protein: CASSIGPRGSVDEQYF.